The entry that follows covers one TCR beta chain sequence. This clone was observed a handful of times. It has no known antigen specificity. Base qualities are not provided; no much larger clone lies one nucleotide away. Measured from the cysteine to the phenylalanine, the CDR3 is 15 residues long. Just the 45-base CDR3 DNA is kept, in frame starting at base 1. V and J lose 2 bases and 1 base, and a span of 11 bases separates them. The germline V gene (reference sequence) yields MNHEY for CDR1 and SMNVEV for CDR2. In total, 630 or so healthy bone marrow donors made up the cohort. At the time of sampling, all cohort members were nominally healthy, though unrecorded immune exposures were likely present. The donor tested CMV seropositive and was one of the 289 seropositive cohort members. A peripheral blood sample was provided by each donor, and peripheral blood mononuclear cells were used for TCR beta sequencing. The Qiagen DNeasy Blood Extraction Kit was used to extract genomic DNA from the blood cell samples.

This entry comes from a study of cytomegalovirus exposure and HLA in healthy donors (dated by TCRdb to 2015 to 2018). With respect to the entire study: According to an earlier analysis of around 600 of the donors, some 180 million T cells yielded 95 million to 140 million unique TCR beta sequences and approximately 300 Gb of sequence data. An early release that covered 640 HLA-typed donors contained approximately 300 gigabases of sequencing data and tens of millions of unique TCR sequences. Among the roughly 400 genotyped donors, around 81% belonged to the genetic ancestry cluster associated with self-reported Caucasian donors. The aim of the study was to test whether cataloging public T cell receptors could identify signatures of past pathogen exposure. Using immunosequencing, the study profiled T cell repertoires from 666 subjects and related those repertoires to cytomegalovirus serostatus. Along with the approximately 600-subject first cohort, a separate validation cohort of roughly 110 different subjects was used. To predict cytomegalovirus infection status, the study brought together high-throughput TCR immunosequencing, statistical association of individual TCRs with disease status, and machine learning. A later analysis re-examined previously published TCR beta repertoires from around 670 donors and added high-resolution HLA genotyping to investigate patterns of TCR occurrence. Rather than drawing on any new phenotypic data, the later analysis identified candidate immune exposures from TCR beta sequences and the way those sequences occurred across donors. In an earlier analysis of a few hundred of the donors, high-throughput TCR beta sequencing was used to judge whether each TCR beta V gene segment behaved as functional or pseudogenic. Donor age, sex, ethnicity and CMV serostatus were collected together with the repertoire data. A later genetic analysis took genome-wide SNP genotypes for about 65% of the roughly 670 donors and used that subset as a discovery cohort. Every repertoire in the discovery cohort had been generated on one and the same sequencing platform. Both class I and class II loci were covered by HLA typing, at four-digit resolution. The number of typed donors differed by locus: about 620-640 for A, B, C, DRB1 and DQB1; 500 to 550 for DQA1; around 610 for DPA1; and some 430 for DPB1. Because of strong linkage in the cohort, a few DR-DQ haplotypes were treated as single units for association and clustering. Across around 400 genotyped donors of the cohort, an average of about 220,000 unique TCR beta nucleotide sequences per donor were sequenced, and roughly 20% of those sequences were non-productive.

What the study reported, not specific to this receptor: While some public TCRs were present in many individuals, most TCR sequences turned up only very rarely across donors. Because some donors lacked HLA typing at each locus, the association tests relied only on the typed subset. Presence/absence analyses assumed roughly uniform sequencing depth across donors, an assumption that may not hold. In a later genetic analysis, fewer N-insertions in productive TCRs were reported among donors in an Asian-associated ancestry cluster than the approximately 710-donor mean. An association between a missense DCLRE1C variant and V-gene and J-gene trimming of TCR beta chains was found in a later genetic analysis and replicated in an independent cohort. Because counts were too low, seventeen rarely observed V segments, including chromosome 9 orphons, were excluded from the earlier analysis of 587 of the donors. According to the authors, the approach could potentially be generalized to other disease states and immunological phenotypes. In a later analysis, HLA-associated TCR beta chains were found to be more clonally expanded and to have lower generation probabilities than equally common non-associated chains. Most CMV-associated TCR beta chains appeared to be HLA-restricted in a later analysis, and the HLA associations seemed to be driven largely by CMV exposure. Broadly in line with IMGT annotations, most TCR beta V segments showed up in productive rearrangements about 90% or about 30% of the time in an earlier analysis of 450 to 750 of the donors. In a later analysis, 15,000 to 20,000 TCR beta sequences were associated with specific HLA alleles at a false discovery rate of 0.05. In vitro tests confirmed that three of the cytomegalovirus-associated TCR beta chains recognize cytomegalovirus antigens. A group of highly shared sequence variants was considered likely to be a technical artifact of the sequencing pipeline. A further reported finding was that TCR beta sequences accurately predicted the HLA-A and HLA-B alleles for most subjects in the first cohort. Some IMGT-functional V segments, including TRBV6-2 and TRBV6-3, could not be told apart with the 87-base-pair reads, so those segments were excluded. Immune exposure information for the cohort was limited to CMV serostatus. According to a later analysis, TCR association rates differed among HLA loci, with DRB1 alleles showing the most associated TCRs and HLA-C alleles showing the fewest. Only TCR beta chains were sequenced in this cohort, and the absence of alpha or paired-chain data limited detectable features. A later analysis reported that several top co-occurrence clusters appeared linked to parvovirus B19, influenza, CMV and Epstein-Barr virus. Linkage disequilibrium might explain the correlated functional status among segregating V segments, but an unknown experimental factor could not be excluded. Assigning TCR associations to individual alleles was difficult when HLA alleles, especially DR and DQ, strongly co-occurred. In both the original and validation cohorts, the classifier was reported to diagnose cytomegalovirus status with high specificity and sensitivity. The study gave a list of about 170 TCR beta chains associated with cytomegalovirus.

To prepare the library, the immunoSEQ multiplex PCR assay was applied. The multiplex PCR relied on a mix of 60 forward primers for TCR Vbeta segments and 13 reverse primers for TCR Jbeta segments. The CDR3 region of rearranged TCR beta genes was amplified from genomic DNA by a multiplex PCR assay. On the Illumina HiSeq System, the amplified TCR beta libraries were sequenced as 87-base-pair reads. In the source study's methods: Across the 600 to 700 repertoires, a later analysis counted approximately 75 million unique TCR beta chains, about 10 million of which were shared by at least two donors. To remove PCR and sequencing errors, raw reads were error-corrected and collapsed into unique sequences using a nearest-neighbor algorithm that merged closely related sequences. Alignment of CDR3 sequences to IMGT reference sequences was used to assign V, D and J gene segments. For a sequence to be retained, a match of at least six nucleotides to both a V gene segment and a J gene segment was required. Rearrangements were called productive when the CDR3 lacked stop codons and stayed in frame with V and J; all others were non-productive. CDR3 was defined by IMGT convention, running from the second conserved V-encoded cysteine to the conserved J-encoded phenylalanine. In an earlier analysis of around 540 of the donors, sequences lacking an unambiguous match to a single V gene segment were excluded. In an earlier analysis of around 590 of the donors, a V segment was called functional when productive rearrangements were above 56.7%, and segregating when the standard deviation between donors exceeded 5%. A statistical classification framework was built for diagnosing cytomegalovirus status from the catalog of TCR beta chain sequences. V and J gene assignment, in a later analysis, came from comparing TCR nucleotide sequences with IMGT/GENE-DB human TR gene sequences. The TCRdist pipeline was used in a later analysis to assign CDR3 sequences and most-parsimonious VDJ recombination scenarios. In a later analysis, each TCR beta chain was defined by its CDR3 amino acid sequence together with its V-gene family, and reads without a unique V-gene family were excluded. A later analysis removed roughly 590 highly shared, low-generation-probability nucleotide sequences to deal with suspected cross-contamination and a sequencing artifact. A later analysis calculated a clonal expansion index for each public chain from normalized within-repertoire ranks of inferred template counts. In a later analysis, generation probabilities were computed using a VDJ recombination model fitted to out-of-frame rearrangements, and the results were checked against IGoR. Hypergeometric tests were used in a later analysis to score TCR-TCR, TCR-HLA and TCR-CMV co-occurrence, with a repertoire-size bias correction applied to the TCR pairs. In a later analysis, false discovery rates were estimated by permuting HLA or CMV assignments 20 times. A later analysis grouped co-occurring TCRs with DBSCAN, adding TCRdist sequence similarity when clustering within HLA-allele-positive subsets. Co-occurrence clustering excluded repertoires with fewer than 30,000 or more than 120,000 public chains, plus five with anomalous nucleotide sharing. The source is immuneACCESS, and TCRdb retained only in-frame sequences with V and J called. Part of the clones is not carried over; for the studies checked, unresolved V genes explain less than half of this, and the remainder is unexplained. V, J and clone size are those of that table, while D and trimming were read from the DNA. The sample records 100,000 to 150,000 clones, about 10% of which are singletons. In total, the top ten clones hold 4% to 5% of the sample.

The source of this sequence is a woman aged 18-35 years in good health and CMV-seropositive. This sequence uses TRBV27 and TRBJ1-2; a weak D assignment points to TRBD1 (6 bases agree). Specimen: PBMCs. The DNA reads as follows: TGTGCCAGCAGTTTACAGTCAGGGGTTAACTATGGCTACACCTTC. It is translated as CASSLQSGVNYGYTF.